This T cell receptor (beta chain) is from a study of OX40 agonist ivuxolimab in advanced cancers. Study overall: There were three patients with partial responses, one having hepatocellular carcinoma and two cutaneous melanoma.

Trimming stripped 0 bases from V and 0 bases from J, with 6 bases between. The CDR3 totals 14 residues. Looked up from germline, CDR1 is SGHDT and CDR2 is YYEEEE. Libraries were prepared by immunoSEQ multiplex PCR; TCRdb keeps only in-frame clonotypes and omits some of them. The repertoire has around 70,000 clones, about four fifths of them found once; the top ten carry 6.5% to 7.5%. The source was CD4+ or CD8+ T cells sorted from blood, collected in a trial of the OX40 agonist ivuxolimab. The receptor comes from an adult with an advanced solid tumor such as melanoma, head and neck, liver or kidney cancer. The J gene is TRBJ1-2, the V gene TRBV5-6; no definite D call. CDR3 loop: CASSLVGANYGYTF. CDR3 in DNA: TGTGCCAGCAGCTTGGTAGGAGCTAACTATGGCTACACCTTC.